The clone carrying this T cell receptor beta chain was observed a single time. Its target is not known. Sequencing was performed with immunoSEQ multiplex PCR; in TCRdb, only in-frame clones are kept and a portion is missing. In the table there are about 110,000 clones, around 93% of which are singletons. The data originate from a study of graft-versus-host responses after intestinal transplantation. As for the study in general: Recipients across the board were started on anti-thymocyte globulin induction, then kept on tacrolimus and steroids for two to four years.

The CDR3 is made up of 15 amino acids. Germline CDR1 and CDR2: SGDLS and YYNGEE. V lost 4 bases and J lost 8; bases outside the gene matches: 13. Study results and limitations: Researchers found GvH clones in recipient marrow, and some showed up first in ileum or blood. Some patients had graft-donor T cell macrochimerism, and their allografts showed high graft-versus-host to host-versus-graft clonal ratios.

The input for sequencing was unstimulated CD8+ T cells sorted from spleen or lymph node cells, taken before intestinal transplant. The sequence came from a human donor who received an intestinal transplant. The rearrangement uses TRBV9 and TRBJ2-7; 9 bases fit TRBD1. The CDR3 protein is CASSISGTGSEKQYF. The CDR3 DNA reads TGTGCCAGCAGCATTTCCGGGACAGGGTCGGAAAAGCAGTACTTC.